Included here is one T cell receptor (beta chain) sequence, with context. Its target is not known. Profiled with immunoSEQ multiplex PCR; TCRdb holds only in-frame clones, not every one. This sample has approximately 58,000 clones, with around 86% found just once. Between the trimmed V and J ends, which lost 7 bases and 2 bases, there was a span of 14 bases. Germline V lookup: CDR1 SGHNT, CDR2 YYREEE (reference sequence). The CDR3 has 14 amino acids. These data come from a study of OX40 agonist ivuxolimab in advanced cancers. Patients had blood sampled at baseline and again on cycle 4 day 1 and cycle 7 day 1. Whole-study findings and limits: Antigens targeted by the expanded peripheral T cells were not determined. Both blood CD4+ and CD8+ T cells showed clonal growth by week 6 at 0.1 to 3.0 mg/kg. Some nonresponders likewise displayed low normalized T-cell clonal expansion.

The specimen comprised CD4+ or CD8+ T cells sorted from blood, sampled in a trial of the OX40 agonist ivuxolimab. This chain connects TRBV5-4 to TRBJ2-3; D is ambiguous. This TCR came from an adult with an advanced solid tumor such as melanoma, head and neck, liver or kidney cancer. The CDR3 sequence: CASSSVAVTDTQYF. Written as DNA, the CDR3 is TGTGCCAGCTCGTCTGTCGCGGTCACAGATACGCAGTATTTT.